Listed here are 24 T cell receptor beta chains from one sample, sequenced in a study of glioma-infiltrating T cells after dendritic cell vaccination. Indicated time point: after dendritic cell vaccination, including at tumor progression/relapse. Generated by immunoSEQ multiplex PCR, the TCRdb table keeps only in-frame clones and is missing some. This sample carries some 110,000 clones, nearly 90% of them seen once, and the ten largest clones take approximately 2.7%. This sample comprised blood, obtained after dendritic cell vaccination. These receptors came from a human donor with glioblastoma.

The chain recombines TRBV5-6 with TRBJ1-2, with TRBD1 matching 8 bases. V lost 3 bases to trimming and J lost 3 bases; unmatched junction nucleotides: 7. Germline CDR1 is SGHDT and CDR2 is YYEEEE. The CDR3 sequence is 15 residues long. The CDR3 coding sequence is TGTGCCAGCAGCTACGACAGGGGAGGGGACTATGGCTACACCTTC. It codes for CASSYDRGGDYGYTF.

CDR3 sequence reads: CAWSGAGGRQNEQFF. The CDR3 DNA reads TGTGCCTGGAGTGGTGCGGGAGGCCGACAGAATGAGCAGTTCTTC. This chain uses TRBV30 with TRBJ2-1; the match to TRBD2 covers 8 bases. This CDR3 is built from 15 residues. Germline V CDR1 and CDR2: GTSNPN, SVGIG (reference sequence). V trimming: 1 base; J trimming: 7 bases; junction bases outside the gene matches: 9.

In nucleotides, the CDR3 is TGTGCCAGCAGCGTAGGCCCCGGGACAGGGGGCGACACCGGGGAGCTGTTTTTT. Encoded protein: CASSVGPGTGGDTGELFF. The rearrangement joins TRBV9 to TRBJ2-2; 12 bases align to TRBD1. CDR1 SGDLS and CDR2 YYNGEE come from the germline V gene. The CDR3 length is 18 residues. With 0 bases clipped from V and 3 bases from J, the junction kept 6 bases outside the gene matches.

V usage is TRBV6-1 and J usage is TRBJ2-1; no reliable D call. With 2 bases removed from V and 15 bases from J, the gap between germline ends came to 11 bases. The CDR3 runs 11 residues. Per the germline V gene, CDR1 is MNHNS and CDR2 is SASEGT. CDR3 sequence (DNA): TGTGCCAGCAGTGAATGGGCCGCCGGGTTCTTC. It is translated as CASSEWAAGFF.

The chain employs TRBV18 and TRBJ1-1; D is undetermined. Trimming removed 0 bases from V and 1 base from J, with 6 bases in between. Germline V gene sequence: CDR1 KGHSH, CDR2 LQKENI. The CDR3 totals 14 residues. The CDR3 here is CASSPPSGNTEAFF. CDR3 DNA sequence: TGTGCCAGCTCACCACCGTCAGGGAACACTGAAGCTTTCTTT.

The chain carries TRBV7-9 and TRBJ2-7, with TRBD1 identical over 9 bases. Germline trimming cut 5 bases from V and 3 bases from J; bases unmatched to any gene: 8. Looked up from germline, CDR1 is SEHNR and CDR2 is FQNEAQ (reference sequence). The CDR3 has 15 amino acids. CDR3 in amino acids: CASSEDRGYLYEQYF. DNA for the CDR3: TGTGCCAGCAGCGAAGACAGGGGGTATCTCTACGAGCAGTACTTC.

J is TRBJ2-7 and V is TRBV7-2; TRBD1 aligns across 11 bases. Germline CDR1 and CDR2: SGHTA and FQGNSA. The CDR3 extends over 16 amino acids. The junction had 11 bases not matched to a gene; V was cut back by 0 bases and J by 10 bases. The CDR3, as DNA: TGTGCCAGCAGCTTAGCGGGAAGGGGGACAGGGGGGGGACAGTACTTC. Translated, it gives CASSLAGRGTGGGQYF.

The chain has TRBV27 and TRBJ1-5, with TRBD1 identical over 7 bases. Trimming at V came to 6 bases and at J to 0 bases, leaving 14 bases not matched to a gene. Looked up from germline, CDR1 is MNHEY and CDR2 is SMNVEV (reference sequence). This CDR3 is 18 amino acids long. The CDR3 here is CASRPKGADSFSNQPQHF. Here the CDR3 DNA reads TGTGCCAGCAGGCCCAAGGGGGCCGACAGTTTTAGCAATCAGCCCCAGCATTTT.

The chain combines TRBV2 with TRBJ1-4; possibly TRBD1 for D (6 bases). V lost 6 bases and J lost 5, with 19 bases in between. The CDR3 sequence is 16 residues long. Looked up from germline, CDR1 is SNHLY and CDR2 is FYNNEI. CDR3 nucleotide sequence: TGTGCCAGCAGGACCCCCTCAGCTGGGGGCAATGAAAAACTGTTTTTT. Protein sequence: CASRTPSAGGNEKLFF.

This chain joins TRBV6-1 and TRBJ2-3; D gene ambiguous. CDR3 length: 14 residues. V lost 1 base to trimming and J lost 2 bases, with 7 bases between them. CDR1 and CDR2 from the germline V gene are MNHNS and SASEGT. DNA for the CDR3: TGTGCCAGCAGTGAAGGGGCAATCACAGATACGCAGTATTTT. Its protein product is CASSEGAITDTQYF.

This clone was detected once. The chain links TRBV10-3 to TRBJ1-5; 10 nucleotides align to TRBD1. Germline trimming cut 4 bases from V and 7 bases from J; bases unmatched to any gene: 7. Germline CDR1 reads ENHRY; CDR2 reads SYGVKD. The CDR3 length is 15 residues. The CDR3 nucleotides read TGTGCCATCAGTGCCGGGACAGGGGTGGACCAGCCCCAGCATTTT. Amino acids: CAISAGTGVDQPQHF.

This clone was seen only once. The chain joins TRBV5-1 to TRBJ1-2, with 8 bases aligning to TRBD1. Trimming took 6 bases from V and 7 from J; bases not matched to a gene: 8. The V gene's germline CDR1 is SGHRS and CDR2 YFSETQ. The CDR3 length is 13 residues. CDR3 in DNA: TGCGCCAGCAACCCTGGACAGGGTTCTGGCTACACCTTC. Protein sequence: CASNPGQGSGYTF. Together with reference TRBV5-1 and TRBJ1-2, the CDR3 gives the full variable domain: KAGVTQTPRYLIKTRGQQVTLSCSPISGHRSVSWYQQTPGQGLQFLFEYFSETQRNKGNFPGRFSGRQFSNSRSEMNVSTLELGDSALYLCASNPGQGSGYTFGSGTRLTVV.

The chain employs TRBV2 and TRBJ1-4; D uncertain. The germline V gene encodes CDR1 SNHLY and CDR2 FYNNEI. The CDR3 has 14 amino acids. V was shortened by 8 bases and J by 0 bases, with 10 bases between the two germline ends. The CDR3 protein is CASGLGATNEKLFF. The CDR3 coding sequence is TGTGCCAGCGGCCTGGGAGCAACTAATGAAAAACTGTTTTTT.

V gene TRBV6-5 combines with J gene TRBJ2-5, with D perhaps TRBD1 (5 bases). The CDR3 spans 15 residues. CDR1 and CDR2 from the germline V gene are MNHEY and SVGAGI. Between the trimmed V and J ends, which lost 0 bases and 4 bases, there was a span of 12 bases. The CDR3 region has the DNA TGTGCCAGCAGTTACTCGAGTCTACAGGCAGAGACCCAGTACTTC. It encodes CASSYSSLQAETQYF.

This clone was seen once. The chain employs TRBV30 and TRBJ1-2; perhaps TRBD1 as D (5 bases). This CDR3 spans 12 amino acids. Per the germline V gene, CDR1 is GTSNPN and CDR2 is SVGIG (reference sequence). Deletions cut 5 bases from V and 0 bases from J, with 7 bases between. The CDR3 region has the DNA TGTGCCTGGGACAGATCTAACTATGGCTACACCTTC. Its translation is CAWDRSNYGYTF.

This chain connects TRBV7-2 to TRBJ1-6, with 12 bases that match TRBD1. V shed 5 bases and J 7 bases; nucleotides not matched to a gene: 3. The CDR3 is 15 residues long. Germline V CDR1 and CDR2: SGHTA, FQGNSA. Here the CDR3 DNA reads TGTGCCAGCAGCCCCGGGACAGGGGGCAATTCACCCCTCCACTTT. It translates to CASSPGTGGNSPLHF. The full variable domain, completed using reference TRBV7-2 and TRBJ1-6, is GAGVSQSPSNKVTEKGKDVELRCDPISGHTALYWYRQSLGQGLEFLIYFQGNSAPDKSGLPSDRFSAERTGGSVSTLTIQRTQQEDSAVYLCASSPGTGGNSPLHFGNGTRLTVT.

The chain has TRBV10-3 and TRBJ2-2; TRBD2 might be the D (7 bases). Trimming shortened V by 4 bases and J by 1 base, and 16 bases separated the two germline ends. Germline loops: CDR1 ENHRY, CDR2 SYGVKD. This CDR3 is 17 amino acids long. As DNA, the CDR3 is TGTGCCATCAGTGTGGGGGGCAAGCGGGAGAACACCGGGGAGCTGTTTTTT. It codes for CAISVGGKRENTGELFF.

The chain couples TRBV11-2 to TRBJ1-3, with a possible D match to TRBD1 (5 bases). The CDR3 covers 14 residues. The germline V gene has CDR1 SGHAT and CDR2 FQNNGV. Trimming shortened V by 5 bases and J by 4 bases, and 12 bases separated the two germline ends. The CDR3 DNA reads as TGTGCCAGCAGCCCGGGGGGTCTGGGAAACACCATATATTTT. This encodes CASSPGGLGNTIYF.

This sequence joins TRBV2 and TRBJ2-3; 8 nucleotides agree with TRBD1. J was trimmed by 11 bases and V by 6 bases; bases with no gene match: 7. This CDR3 is 12 amino acids long. The germline V gene encodes CDR1 SNHLY and CDR2 FYNNEI. For the CDR3, the DNA is TGTGCCAGCAGGGCGGACAGGGCGGAGCAGTATTTT. Its protein is CASRADRAEQYF.

The rearrangement uses TRBV10-3 and TRBJ1-1; D is uncertain. Germline V CDR1 and CDR2: ENHRY, SYGVKD. There are 12 residues in the CDR3. V dropped 6 bases and J dropped 4 bases, with 9 bases sitting between them. This CDR3 is CAISREGTEAFF. In nucleotides, the CDR3 is TGTGCCATCAGCCGGGAGGGCACTGAAGCTTTCTTT.

Worth noting for this clone: This same CDR3 is encoded by further DNA sequences in the sample. The rearrangement links TRBV11-2 to TRBJ1-1; 8 positions agree with TRBD1. Germline-derived CDR1 and CDR2 are SGHAT and FQNNGV. J gave up 5 bases and V 5 bases, and 10 bases lay outside the gene matches. The CDR3 is 15 amino acids. In nucleotides, the CDR3 is TGTGCCAGCAGCGACCGAACAGGGGGAAGGACTGAAGCTTTCTTT. Encoded protein: CASSDRTGGRTEAFF.

The CDR3 loop is CASSSLRQGRFHEQFF. DNA for the CDR3: TGTGCCAGCAGCTCCCTTCGACAGGGGCGGTTCCATGAGCAGTTCTTC. This chain links TRBV11-2 with TRBJ2-1; TRBD1 agrees at 8 bases. The CDR3 spans 16 residues. Germline CDR1 reads SGHAT; CDR2 reads FQNNGV. V lost 4 bases to trimming and J lost 8 bases; unmatched junction nucleotides: 13.

The gene calls are TRBV5-1 and TRBJ2-7; a weak D match, TRBD1 (7 bases). V lost 3 bases, J lost 2 bases, and 15 bases lay in between. CDR1 and CDR2 from the germline V gene are SGHRS and YFSETQ. The CDR3 is 15 amino acids. CDR3 region: CASSWGSGGTYEQYF. The CDR3 DNA reads as TGCGCCAGCAGCTGGGGGTCAGGGGGGACCTACGAGCAGTACTTC.

This chain joins TRBV29-1 and TRBJ1-2; D gene ambiguous. V was shortened by 4 bases and J by 0 bases, with 12 bases between the two germline ends. This CDR3 comprises 14 residues. Germline V gene sequence: CDR1 SQVTM, CDR2 ANQGSEA. The CDR3 nucleotides are TGCAGCGTTGGCCCGGCGGGGACTAACTATGGCTACACCTTC. It encodes CSVGPAGTNYGYTF.